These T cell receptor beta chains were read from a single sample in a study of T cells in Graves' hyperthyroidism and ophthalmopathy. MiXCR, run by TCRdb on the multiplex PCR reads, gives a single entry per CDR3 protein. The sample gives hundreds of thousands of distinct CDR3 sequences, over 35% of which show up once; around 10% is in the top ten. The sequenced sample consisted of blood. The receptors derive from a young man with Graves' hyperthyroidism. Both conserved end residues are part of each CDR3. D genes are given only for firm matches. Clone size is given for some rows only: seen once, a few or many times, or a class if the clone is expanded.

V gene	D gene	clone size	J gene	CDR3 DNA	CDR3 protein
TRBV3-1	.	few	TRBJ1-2	TGTGCCAGCCGGCTGGGCAGCTATGGCTACACCTTC	CASRLGSYGYTF
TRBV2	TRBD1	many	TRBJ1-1	TGTGCCAGTACAGGGGGCTACACTGAAGCTTTCTTT	CASTGGYTEAFF
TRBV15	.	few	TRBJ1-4	TGTGCCACCAGCAGAGGGCAGCTTAAGGAAAAACTGTTTTTT	CATSRGQLKEKLFF
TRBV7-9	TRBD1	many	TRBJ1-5	TGTGCCAGCAGCTTGGCCGGGACAGGGATCTATCAGCCCCAGCATTTT	CASSLAGTGIYQPQHF
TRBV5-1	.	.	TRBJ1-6	TGCGCCAGCAGCTTGCAAGGGGCTGACTATAATTCACCCCTCCACTTT	CASSLQGADYNSPLHF
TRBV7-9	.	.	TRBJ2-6	TGTGCCAGCAACCAACTCCGGAGGCAGGGGGGGGCAGGGGCCAACGTCCTGACTTTC	CASNQLRRQGGAGANVLTF
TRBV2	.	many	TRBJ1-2	TGTGCCAGCAGGATACAGGGAGATGGCTACACCTTC	CASRIQGDGYTF
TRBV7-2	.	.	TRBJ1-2	TGTGCCAGCAGCCTCCCGCCCCGGACGGGTAACTATGGCTACACCTTC	CASSLPPRTGNYGYTF
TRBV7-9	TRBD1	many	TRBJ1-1	TGTGCCAGCAGCAAGGGACAGGGGGCAACCACTGAAGCTTTCTTT	CASSKGQGATTEAFF
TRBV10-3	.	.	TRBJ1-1	TGTGCCATCAGCCAGCCGGGGGTTGGAGCTTTCTTT	CAISQPGVGAFF
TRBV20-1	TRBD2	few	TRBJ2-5	TGCAGTGCTCCACCTAGCGGGGGGGCGATTTCAGAGACCCAGTACTTC	CSAPPSGGAISETQYF
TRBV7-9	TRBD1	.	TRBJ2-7	TGTGCCAGCAGCTTACGGGACAGCTACGGGCAGTACTTC	CASSLRDSYGQYF
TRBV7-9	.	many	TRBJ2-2	TGTGCCAGCTCTTCGGACCGAAACACCGGGGAGCTGTTTTTT	CASSSDRNTGELFF
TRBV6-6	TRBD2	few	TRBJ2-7	TGTGCCAGCAGTTACCCGCCAAGCGGGAGAAGCTACGAGCAGTACTTC	CASSYPPSGRSYEQYF
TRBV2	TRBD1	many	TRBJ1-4	TGTGCCAGCAGCCGCGGACAGGGTCGAGAAAAACTGTTTTTT	CASSRGQGREKLFF
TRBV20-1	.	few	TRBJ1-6	TGCAGTGCTAGCTTACAGCTAGGCTCCTATAATTCACCCCTCCACTTT	CSASLQLGSYNSPLHF
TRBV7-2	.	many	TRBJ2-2	TGTGCCAGCAGCCTTCGGGGACCGAACACCGGGGAGCTGTTTTTT	CASSLRGPNTGELFF
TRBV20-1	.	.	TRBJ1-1	TGCAGTGCTAGAGATGGGGAAAAGGGGGACACTGAAGCTTTCTTT	CSARDGEKGDTEAFF
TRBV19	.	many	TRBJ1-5	TGTGCCAGTAAACTAGGACAGCCCCAGCATTTT	CASKLGQPQHF
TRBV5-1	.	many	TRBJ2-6	TGCGCCAGCAGCTTGGGGGCCGTCTGGGCCAACGTCCTGACTTTC	CASSLGAVWANVLTF
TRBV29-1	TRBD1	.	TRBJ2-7	TGCAGCGTTGAAAGTGGGACAGGGATCTACGAGCAGTACTTC	CSVESGTGIYEQYF
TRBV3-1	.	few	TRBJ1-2	TGTGCCAGCAGCCAAATATGGGAGGGAGGCTACACCTTC	CASSQIWEGGYTF
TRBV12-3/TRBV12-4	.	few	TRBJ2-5	TGTGCCAGCAGTGAGTTGGGGACGGAGACCCAGTACTTC	CASSELGTETQYF
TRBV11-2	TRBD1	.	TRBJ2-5	TGTGCCAGCAGCCCCGGGACAGGGGAGAAGACCCAGTACTTC	CASSPGTGEKTQYF
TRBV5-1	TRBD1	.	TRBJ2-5	TGCGCCAGCAGCCAAGAATGGGACAGGGGGCTGGAGACCCAGTACTTC	CASSQEWDRGLETQYF
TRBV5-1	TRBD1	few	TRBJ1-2	TGCGCCAGCAGCAATCCGACAGGGGGCTTCTATGGCTACACCTTC	CASSNPTGGFYGYTF
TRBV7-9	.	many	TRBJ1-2	TGTGCCAGCAGCTCCCCCGGGCGGGTTGGGGGCTACACCTTC	CASSSPGRVGGYTF
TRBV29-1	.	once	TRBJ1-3	TGCAGCGCTGAGGGCGTGGGGAACACCATATATTTT	CSAEGVGNTIYF
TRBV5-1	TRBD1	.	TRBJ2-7	TGCGCCAGCAGCTTTGGGACAGGAGACTCCTACGAGCAGTACTTC	CASSFGTGDSYEQYF
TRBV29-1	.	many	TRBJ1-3	TGCAGCGTTATGGGAGTCTCTGGAAACACCATATATTTT	CSVMGVSGNTIYF